This TCR beta chain was captured in a study of beta chain features in type 1 diabetes. A note on this clone: Its antigen is not known.

Germline CDR1 SNHLY, CDR2 FYNNEI. The CDR3 length is 17 residues. The J segment lost 2 bases and the V segment lost 8 bases, leaving 11 bases of the junction unmatched. Study-wide results and caveats: Moderate but significant shortening of TCRB CDR3s was recorded in all four CD4+ subsets from Type 1 diabetes patients.

Purities in excess of 95% were seen in all sorted populations. Isolated RNA was reverse transcribed in full, so expressed TCRB transcripts were sequenced. Measured with immunoSEQ multiplex PCR; TCRdb has only the in-frame clones, and not every one. The sample carries hundreds of thousands of clones, approximately 15% recorded once. V gene TRBV2 combines with J gene TRBJ2-5; TRBD2 agrees at 13 bases. This clonotype was obtained from a man younger than 40 in good health. Specimen: naive CD4+ T cells from blood. As DNA, the CDR3 is TGTGCCAGCCGTAGGACTAGCGGGGGCCTACTACAAGAGACCCAGTACTTC. It encodes CASRRTSGGLLQETQYF.